These 21 T cell receptor beta chains were sequenced from one sample in a study of blood T cell repertoires in COVID-19. Here immunoSEQ multiplex PCR was the method, and the copy in TCRdb shows in-frame clones only, minus some. The repertoire holds approximately 110,000 clones, with around 84% as singletons. The sequenced sample consisted of peripheral blood. The origin of the receptors is a human donor in a cohort sampled during active COVID-19.

This clone was detected a few times. The rearrangement links TRBV29-1 to TRBJ2-7; D gene unclear. The CDR3 spans 12 residues. V lost 4 bases and J lost 0, with 7 bases in between. Germline loops: CDR1 SQVTM, CDR2 ANQGSEA. The CDR3 coding sequence is TGCAGCGTTGTACAGAGCTCCTACGAGCAGTACTTC. Encoded protein: CSVVQSSYEQYF.

This clone was detected only once. The chain is built from TRBV7-9 and TRBJ2-1; D might be TRBD1 (5 bases). The germline V gene encodes CDR1 SEHNR and CDR2 FQNEAQ (reference sequence). The CDR3 covers 12 residues. Trimming removed 4 bases from V and 8 bases from J, with 9 bases in between. CDR3 nucleotide sequence: TGTGCCAGCAGCTCGCAGGGTTATGAGCAGTTCTTC. Protein product: CASSSQGYEQFF.

The V and J genes are TRBV5-1 and TRBJ1-2, with D tentatively TRBD1 (5 bases). The germline CDR1 and CDR2 sequences are SGHRS and YFSETQ. This CDR3 has 14 amino acids. Trimming removed 2 bases at V and 8 bases at J, with 16 bases between. This CDR3 is CASSFDTGVGGYTF. In DNA form, the CDR3 reads TGCGCCAGCAGCTTCGATACAGGTGTAGGAGGCTACACCTTC.

The gene calls are TRBV7-2 and TRBJ2-5; 8 bases fit TRBD2. J lost 2 bases, V lost 5 bases, and 7 bases had no gene match. Per the germline V gene, CDR1 is SGHTA and CDR2 is FQGNSA. CDR3 length: 15 residues. The CDR3 loop is CASSQSGGVQETQYF. The CDR3, as DNA: TGTGCCAGCAGCCAAAGCGGGGGAGTACAAGAGACCCAGTACTTC.

The chain employs TRBV5-1 and TRBJ2-2; D perhaps matches TRBD2 (5 bases). This CDR3 is 17 amino acids long. Germline V CDR1 and CDR2: SGHRS, YFSETQ. Trimming cost V 1 base and J 4 bases, with 17 bases left between them. CDR3 protein: CASSLQAMGRGTGELFF. CDR3 nucleotide sequence: TGCGCCAGCAGCTTGCAGGCGATGGGTCGGGGCACCGGGGAGCTGTTTTTT.

A note on this clone: Other nucleotide sequences in the sample specify the same CDR3. The chain recombines TRBV2 with TRBJ1-4, with TRBD1 as a possible D gene (5 bases). The V gene lost 9 bases and the J gene lost 7 bases, with 12 bases spanning the gap. This CDR3 contains 12 residues. The germline CDR1 and CDR2 sequences are SNHLY and FYNNEI. CDR3: CARGGLGEKLFF. CDR3 DNA sequence: TGTGCCAGGGGGGGTCTCGGTGAAAAACTGTTTTTT.

This rearrangement joins TRBV7-3 to TRBJ2-3; TRBD2 matches at 7 bases. This CDR3 comprises 16 residues. The germline CDR1 and CDR2 sequences are SGHTA and FQGTGA. V lost 3 bases to trimming and J lost 4 bases; unmatched junction nucleotides: 10. The CDR3 is CASSFKAGWGADTQYF. The DNA for the CDR3 is TGTGCCAGCAGCTTTAAAGCGGGATGGGGTGCAGATACGCAGTATTTT.

This chain connects TRBV21-1 to TRBJ2-2; TRBD1 was called by the table and not checked on the DNA. TRBV21-1 is a known pseudogene. The CDR3 loop spans 15 amino acids. The CDR3 protein is CASSKEATVGGELFF. CDR3 sequence (DNA): TGTGCCAGCAGCAAAGAGGCGACAGTTGGCGGGGAGCTGTTTTTT.

The CDR3: CASGARDKNTEAFF. The CDR3 DNA reads TGTGCTAGTGGTGCCCGGGACAAAAACACTGAAGCTTTCTTT. The chain is built from TRBV12-5 and TRBJ1-1; D is possibly TRBD1 (6 bases). Germline V lookup: CDR1 LGHNT, CDR2 FRNRAP. This CDR3 region has 14 residues. Trimming cost V 5 bases and J 2 bases, with 12 bases left between them.

This chain connects TRBV5-4 to TRBJ1-2; D unclear. V was trimmed by 0 bases and J by 0 bases, leaving 9 bases between them. Germline V gene sequence: CDR1 SGHNT, CDR2 YYREEE (reference sequence). The CDR3 spans 15 residues. CDR3 DNA sequence: TGTGCCAGCAGCTTGGTTCCAGATTCTAACTATGGCTACACCTTC. As protein: CASSLVPDSNYGYTF. The whole variable domain, remainder taken from reference TRBV5-4 and TRBJ1-2, is ETGVTQSPTHLIKTRGQQVTLRCSSQSGHNTVSWYQQALGQGPQFIFQYYREEENGRGNFPPRFSGLQFPNYSSELNVNALELDDSALYLCASSLVPDSNYGYTFGSGTRLTVV.

The chain has TRBV7-2 and TRBJ1-4; D is unclear. With 1 base removed from V and 8 bases from J, the gap between germline ends came to 11 bases. The CDR3 is 14 amino acids. Germline CDR1 is SGHTA and CDR2 is FQGNSA. This CDR3 reads CASSLDSGEEKLFF. CDR3 in DNA: TGTGCCAGCAGCTTAGACAGCGGGGAGGAAAAACTGTTTTTT. Based on the CDR3 plus reference TRBV7-2 and TRBJ1-4, the full variable domain is GAGVSQSPSNKVTEKGKDVELRCDPISGHTALYWYRQSLGQGLEFLIYFQGNSAPDKSGLPSDRFSAERTGGSVSTLTIQRTQQEDSAVYLCASSLDSGEEKLFFGSGTQLSVL.

This clone came up many times. The gene calls are TRBV25-1 and TRBJ1-1, with D maybe TRBD1 (6 bases). CDR1 is MGHDK, CDR2 SYGVNS, per germline. Trimming pared 3 bases from V and 4 bases from J, leaving 6 bases between. The CDR3 contains 12 residues. CDR3: CASSDRGTEAFF. The CDR3 region has the DNA TGTGCCAGCAGTGACAGGGGCACTGAAGCTTTCTTT.

The rearrangement links TRBV5-3 to TRBJ1-2, with D possibly TRBD1 on 6 matching bases. TRBV5-3 is noted as an ORF with a role that remains uncertain. Trimming pared 3 bases from V and 4 bases from J, leaving 16 bases between. The CDR3 runs to 15 residues. The CDR3 region is CARSWGEGGFYGYTF. DNA of the CDR3: TGTGCCAGAAGCTGGGGAGAAGGGGGATTCTATGGCTACACCTTC.

This clone was recorded once. The chain links TRBV5-6 to TRBJ1-4; the D is unclear. Germline V gives CDR1 SGHDT, CDR2 YYEEEE. This CDR3 is built from 16 residues. With 0 bases removed from V and 0 bases from J, the gap between germline ends came to 9 bases. Written as DNA, the CDR3 is TGTGCCAGCAGCTTGGGCGGAGTTTCAACTAATGAAAAACTGTTTTTT. Encoded protein: CASSLGGVSTNEKLFF.

This chain links TRBV28 with TRBJ1-2; D not resolved. The CDR3 is 13 amino acids. The germline V gene encodes CDR1 MDHEN and CDR2 SYDVKM. V was pared by 5 bases and J by 2 bases, with 9 bases between. This CDR3 reads CASSLVENYGYTF. The CDR3 nucleotides are TGTGCCAGCAGTCTCGTCGAGAACTATGGCTACACCTTC.

The rearrangement uses TRBV28 and TRBJ2-6; D remains ambiguous. The CDR3 is made up of 16 amino acids. Germline lookup yields CDR1 MDHEN and CDR2 SYDVKM. V gave up 4 bases and J gave up 0 bases, with 10 bases separating them. CDR3 amino acids: CASSSPAASGANVLTF. The CDR3 DNA follows: TGTGCCAGCAGTTCCCCTGCGGCCTCTGGGGCCAACGTCCTGACTTTC.

The chain employs TRBV15 and TRBJ2-1; TRBD1 agrees at 7 bases. From germline, CDR1 is LNHNV and CDR2 YYDKDF (reference sequence). The CDR3 consists of 14 residues. Germline trimming cut 8 bases from V and 6 bases from J; bases unmatched to any gene: 10. CDR3 in amino acids: CATRRQGSGNEQFF. The CDR3 DNA follows: TGTGCCACCCGAAGACAGGGAAGCGGCAATGAGCAGTTCTTC.

J is TRBJ2-2 and V is TRBV5-4; 7 bases are shared with TRBD2. The CDR3 spans 16 residues. The J segment lost 3 bases and the V segment lost 0 bases, leaving 5 bases of the junction unmatched. Germline CDR1 is SGHNT and CDR2 is YYREEE (reference sequence). CDR3 DNA sequence: TGTGCCAGCAGCTTGGCCTCGGGAGGATACACCGGGGAGCTGTTTTTT. It is translated as CASSLASGGYTGELFF.

V and J are TRBV6-5 and TRBJ2-2, with 7 bases fitting TRBD1. The germline V gene has CDR1 MNHEY and CDR2 SVGAGI. The CDR3 sequence is 14 residues long. Germline trimming cut 10 bases from V and 10 bases from J; bases unmatched to any gene: 15. CDR3 nucleotides: TGTGCCACCATCGACAGGGTAGGGCTCGAGGAGCTGTTTTTT. Translation: CATIDRVGLEELFF.

The genes are TRBV6-5 and TRBJ2-7; TRBD2 matches 8 bases. Germline values: CDR1 MNHEY, CDR2 SVGAGI. Trimming at V came to 6 bases and at J to 6 bases, leaving 10 bases not matched to a gene. The CDR3 is 14 amino acids. In DNA, the CDR3 is TGTGCCAGCAGAAGGACTAGCCGATTTTTCGAGCAGTACTTC. Amino acid sequence: CASRRTSRFFEQYF.

The V gene is TRBV27, the J gene TRBJ2-7; a possible D gene is TRBD1 (6 bases). Trimming shortened V by 9 bases and J by 5 bases, and 11 bases separated the two germline ends. This CDR3 spans 11 amino acids. CDR1 MNHEY and CDR2 SMNVEV come from the germline V gene (reference sequence). The CDR3 DNA follows: TGTGCCAGTGAACAGGGCAACGAGCAGTACTTC. Protein sequence: CASEQGNEQYF.